This T cell receptor (beta chain) was captured in a study of control samples from healthy donors and cancer patients. This CDR3 spans 15 amino acids. CDR1 and CDR2 (germline): MNHEY, SVGAGI. The J segment lost 3 bases and the V segment lost 5 bases, leaving 6 bases of the junction unmatched. Profiled with immunoSEQ multiplex PCR; TCRdb holds only in-frame clones, not every one. The table has tens of thousands of clones, around 85% seen once. The specimen sequenced was PBMCs. The receptor was isolated from a woman in her forties or fifties with lung cancer. The rearrangement joins TRBV6-5 to TRBJ2-2, with 7 bases that match TRBD1. CDR3 sequence (DNA): TGTGCCAGCAGTCGGGACAGCGTAGACACCGGGGAGCTGTTTTTT. Its translation is CASSRDSVDTGELFF.